This T cell receptor beta chain was recovered during a study of blood T cells in healthy people across ages. Background on the study: Template switching picked up about one barcoded beta molecule for each two T cells. Study observations and caveats: Strong correlation existed between TCR beta diversity and naive T cell percentage.

Concerning this clonotype: Its specificity is unknown.

A sample-barcoded 5' primer and a J-beta primer mix were used in a second PCR of about 6 to 11 cycles. One entry per CDR3 protein, called by TCRdb with MiXCR from the 5' RACE reads. Among about 1.6 million distinct CDR3 sequences listed, around 36% were seen once. The ends lost 6 bases at V and 1 base at J; junction bases unmatched: 10. CDR3 length: 19 amino acids. Germline-derived CDR1 and CDR2 are MNHNS and SASEGT. This receptor was identified in a woman in her 30s in good health. The sequenced material came from blood. The chain joins TRBV6-1 to TRBJ2-1, with 15 bases that match TRBD2. The CDR3 protein is CASSRSGTSGRSSYNEQFF. The CDR3 nucleotides are TGTGCCAGCAGCCGTTCCGGGACTAGCGGGAGGTCTTCCTACAATGAGCAGTTCTTC.